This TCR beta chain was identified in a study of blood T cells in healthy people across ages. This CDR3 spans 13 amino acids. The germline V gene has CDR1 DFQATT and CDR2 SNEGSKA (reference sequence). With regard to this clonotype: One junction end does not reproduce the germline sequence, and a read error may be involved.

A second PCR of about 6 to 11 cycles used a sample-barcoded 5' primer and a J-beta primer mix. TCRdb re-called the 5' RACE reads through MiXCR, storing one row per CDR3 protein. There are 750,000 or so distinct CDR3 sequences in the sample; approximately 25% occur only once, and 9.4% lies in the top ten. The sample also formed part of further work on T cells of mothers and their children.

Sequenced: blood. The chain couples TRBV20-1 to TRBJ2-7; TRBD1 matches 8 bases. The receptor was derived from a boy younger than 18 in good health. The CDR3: CSARRQGYYEQYF. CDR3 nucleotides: TGTAGTGCTAGAAGACAGGGGTACTACGAGCAGTACTTC.